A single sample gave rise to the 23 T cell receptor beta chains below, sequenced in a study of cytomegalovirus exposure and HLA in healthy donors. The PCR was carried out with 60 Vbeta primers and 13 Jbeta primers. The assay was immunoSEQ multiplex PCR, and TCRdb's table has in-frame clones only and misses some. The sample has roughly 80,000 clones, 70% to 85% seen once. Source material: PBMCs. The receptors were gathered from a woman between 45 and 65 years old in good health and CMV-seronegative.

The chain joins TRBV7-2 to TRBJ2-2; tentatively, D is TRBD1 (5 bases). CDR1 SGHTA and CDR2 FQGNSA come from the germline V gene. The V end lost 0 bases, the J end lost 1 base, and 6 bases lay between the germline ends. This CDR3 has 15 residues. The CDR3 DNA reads TGTGCCAGCAGCTTAGCGGGGCTGAACACCGGGGAGCTGTTTTTT. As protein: CASSLAGLNTGELFF.

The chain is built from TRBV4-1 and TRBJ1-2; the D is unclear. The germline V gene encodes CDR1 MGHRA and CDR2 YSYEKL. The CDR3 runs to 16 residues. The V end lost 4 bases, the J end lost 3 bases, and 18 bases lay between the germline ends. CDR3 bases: TGCGCCAGCAGCCCCCCGGGGATGAAGGAGGACTATGGCTACACCTTC. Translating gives CASSPPGMKEDYGYTF.

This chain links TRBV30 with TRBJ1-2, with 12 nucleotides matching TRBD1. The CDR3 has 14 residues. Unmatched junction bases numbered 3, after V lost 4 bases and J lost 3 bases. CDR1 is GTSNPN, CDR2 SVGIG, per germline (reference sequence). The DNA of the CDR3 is TGTGCCTGGAAGGGACAGGGGGCGGACTATGGCTACACCTTC. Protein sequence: CAWKGQGADYGYTF.

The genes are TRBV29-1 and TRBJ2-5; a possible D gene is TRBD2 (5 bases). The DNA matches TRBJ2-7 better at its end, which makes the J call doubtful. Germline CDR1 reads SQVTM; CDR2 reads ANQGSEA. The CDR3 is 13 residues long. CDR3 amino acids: CSVEWVGGGEQYF. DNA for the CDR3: TGCAGCGTTGAATGGGTAGGAGGCGGCGAGCAGTACTTC.

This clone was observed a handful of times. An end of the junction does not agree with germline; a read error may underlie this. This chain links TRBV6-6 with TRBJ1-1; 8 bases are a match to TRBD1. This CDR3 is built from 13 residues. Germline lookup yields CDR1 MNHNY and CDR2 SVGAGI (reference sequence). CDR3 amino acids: CASTYLTGVEAFF. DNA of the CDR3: TGTGCCAGCACTTACTTGACAGGGGTTGAAGCTTTCTTT.

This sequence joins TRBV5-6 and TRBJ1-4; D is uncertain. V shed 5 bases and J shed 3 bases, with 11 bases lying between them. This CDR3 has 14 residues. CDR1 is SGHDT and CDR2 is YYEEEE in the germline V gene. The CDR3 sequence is CASSVREANEKLFF. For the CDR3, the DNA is TGTGCCAGCAGTGTACGGGAGGCTAATGAAAAACTGTTTTTT.

In nucleotides, the CDR3 is TGCGCCAGCGGACACACTAGCGGGGCTAGCACAGATACGCAGTATTTT. It is translated as CASGHTSGASTDTQYF. The chain joins TRBV4-3 to TRBJ2-3, with TRBD2 identical over 10 bases. The CDR3 is 16 amino acids. V shed 8 bases and J 0 bases; nucleotides not matched to a gene: 8. Germline assignment: CDR1 LGHNA and CDR2 YSLEER.

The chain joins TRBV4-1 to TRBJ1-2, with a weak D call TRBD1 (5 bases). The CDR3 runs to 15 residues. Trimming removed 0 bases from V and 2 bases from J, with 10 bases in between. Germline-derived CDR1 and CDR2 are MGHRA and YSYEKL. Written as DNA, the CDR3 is TGCGCCAGCAGCCAAGAGGCCAGGGAAAACTATGGCTACACCTTC. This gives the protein CASSQEARENYGYTF.

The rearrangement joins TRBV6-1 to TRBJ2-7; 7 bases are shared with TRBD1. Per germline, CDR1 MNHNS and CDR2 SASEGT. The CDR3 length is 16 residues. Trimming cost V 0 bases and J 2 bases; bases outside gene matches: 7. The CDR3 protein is CASSEAPAGGPYEQYV. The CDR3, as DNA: TGTGCCAGCAGTGAAGCGCCGGCAGGGGGTCCCTACGAGCAGTACGTC.

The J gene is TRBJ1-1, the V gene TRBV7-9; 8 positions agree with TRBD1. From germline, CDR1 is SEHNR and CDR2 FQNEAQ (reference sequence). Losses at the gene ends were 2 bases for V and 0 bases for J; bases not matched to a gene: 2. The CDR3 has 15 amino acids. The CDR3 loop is CASSLLTGVNTEAFF. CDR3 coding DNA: TGTGCCAGCAGCTTACTGACAGGGGTGAACACTGAAGCTTTCTTT.

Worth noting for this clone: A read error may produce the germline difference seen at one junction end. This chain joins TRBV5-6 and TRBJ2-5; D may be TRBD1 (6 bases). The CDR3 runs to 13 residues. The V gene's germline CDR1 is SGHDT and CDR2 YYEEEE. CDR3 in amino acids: CASSPGTLESQYF. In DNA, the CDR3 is TGTGCCAGCAGCCCCGGGACATTAGAGAGCCAGTACTTC. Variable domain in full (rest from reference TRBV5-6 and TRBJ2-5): DAGVTQSPTHLIKTRGQQVTLRCSPKSGHDTVSWYQQALGQGPQFIFQYYEEEERQRGNFPDRFSGHQFPNYSSELNVNALLLGDSALYLCASSPGTLESQYFGPGTRLLVL.

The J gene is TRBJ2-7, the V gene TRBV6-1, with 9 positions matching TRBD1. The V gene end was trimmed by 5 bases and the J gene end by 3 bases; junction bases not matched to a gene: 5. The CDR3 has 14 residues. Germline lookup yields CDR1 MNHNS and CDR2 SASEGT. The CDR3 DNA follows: TGTGCCAGCAGTCCGGGACAGGGCGTCTACGAGCAGTACGTC. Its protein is CASSPGQGVYEQYV.

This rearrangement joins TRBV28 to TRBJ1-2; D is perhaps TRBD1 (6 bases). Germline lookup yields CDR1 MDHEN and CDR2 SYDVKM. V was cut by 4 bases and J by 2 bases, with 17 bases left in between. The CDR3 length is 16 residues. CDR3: CASSSQLPQGNYGYTF. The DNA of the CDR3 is TGTGCCAGCAGTTCCCAACTACCACAGGGCAACTATGGCTACACCTTC.

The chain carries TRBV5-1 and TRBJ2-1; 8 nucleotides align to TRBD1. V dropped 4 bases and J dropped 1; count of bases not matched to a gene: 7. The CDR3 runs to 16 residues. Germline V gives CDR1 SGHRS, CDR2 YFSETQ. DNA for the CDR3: TGCGCCAGCAGCCTAGGGACAGGCGAGTCCTACAATGAGCAGTTCTTC. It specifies CASSLGTGESYNEQFF.

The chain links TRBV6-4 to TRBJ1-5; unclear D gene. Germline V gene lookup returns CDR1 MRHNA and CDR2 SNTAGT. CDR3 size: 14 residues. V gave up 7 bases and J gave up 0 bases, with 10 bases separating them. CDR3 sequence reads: CASMRANSNQPQHF. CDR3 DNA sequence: TGTGCCAGCATGAGGGCTAATAGCAATCAGCCCCAGCATTTT.

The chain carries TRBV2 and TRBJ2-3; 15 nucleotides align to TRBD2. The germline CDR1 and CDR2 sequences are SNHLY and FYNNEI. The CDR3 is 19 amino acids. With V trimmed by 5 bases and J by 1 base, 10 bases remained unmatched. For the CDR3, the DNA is TGTGCCAGCAGTCCCACCGGGACTAGCGGGGGGAGGGGCACAGATACGCAGTATTTT. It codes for CASSPTGTSGGRGTDTQYF.

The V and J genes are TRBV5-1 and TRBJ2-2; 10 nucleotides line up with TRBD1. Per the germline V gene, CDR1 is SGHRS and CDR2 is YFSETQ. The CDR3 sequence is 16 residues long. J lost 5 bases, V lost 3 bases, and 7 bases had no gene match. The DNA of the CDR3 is TGCGCCAGCAGCTGGGGAGACAGGGGGCAAACCGGGGAGCTGTTTTTT. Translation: CASSWGDRGQTGELFF.

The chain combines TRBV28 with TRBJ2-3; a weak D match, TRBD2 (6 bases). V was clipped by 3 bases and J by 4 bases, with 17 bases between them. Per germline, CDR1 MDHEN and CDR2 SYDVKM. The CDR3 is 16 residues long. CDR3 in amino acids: CASSFIGGGDPDTQYF. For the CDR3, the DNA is TGTGCCAGCAGTTTTATAGGAGGAGGGGACCCAGATACGCAGTATTTT.

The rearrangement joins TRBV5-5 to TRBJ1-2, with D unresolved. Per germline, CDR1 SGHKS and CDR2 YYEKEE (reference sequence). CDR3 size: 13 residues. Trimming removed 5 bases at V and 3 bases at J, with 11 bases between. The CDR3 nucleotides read TGTGCCAGCAGTCCGGGGTCCTACTATGGCTACACCTTC. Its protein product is CASSPGSYYGYTF.

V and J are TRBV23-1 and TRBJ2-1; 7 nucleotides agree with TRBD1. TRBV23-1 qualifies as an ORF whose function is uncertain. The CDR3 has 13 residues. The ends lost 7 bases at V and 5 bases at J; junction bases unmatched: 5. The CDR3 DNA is TGCGCCAGCAACCGGGACAGAAACAATGAGCAGTTCTTC. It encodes CASNRDRNNEQFF.

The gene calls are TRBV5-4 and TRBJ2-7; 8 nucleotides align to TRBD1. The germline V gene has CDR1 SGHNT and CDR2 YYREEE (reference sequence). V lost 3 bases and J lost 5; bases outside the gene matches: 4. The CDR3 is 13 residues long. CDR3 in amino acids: CASSYRGADEQYF. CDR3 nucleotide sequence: TGTGCCAGCAGCTACAGGGGGGCGGACGAGCAGTACTTC.

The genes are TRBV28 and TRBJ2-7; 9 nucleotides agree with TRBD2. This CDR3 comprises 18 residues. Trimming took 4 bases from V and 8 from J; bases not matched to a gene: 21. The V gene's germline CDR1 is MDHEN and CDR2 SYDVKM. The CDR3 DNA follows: TGTGCCAGCAGTTCCCCCGAAGAGCTTAGCGGGAGATTGAGAAAGCAGTACTTC. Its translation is CASSSPEELSGRLRKQYF.

The CDR3 coding sequence is TGTGCCAGCAGCTTAGGGCGGGGGGCAGTGGAGACCCAGTACTTC. Translated: CASSLGRGAVETQYF. V usage is TRBV7-2 and J usage is TRBJ2-5, with 8 nucleotides matching TRBD2. Germline CDR1 reads SGHTA; CDR2 reads FQGNSA. The CDR3 totals 15 residues. The ends lost 1 base at V and 5 bases at J; junction bases unmatched: 6.